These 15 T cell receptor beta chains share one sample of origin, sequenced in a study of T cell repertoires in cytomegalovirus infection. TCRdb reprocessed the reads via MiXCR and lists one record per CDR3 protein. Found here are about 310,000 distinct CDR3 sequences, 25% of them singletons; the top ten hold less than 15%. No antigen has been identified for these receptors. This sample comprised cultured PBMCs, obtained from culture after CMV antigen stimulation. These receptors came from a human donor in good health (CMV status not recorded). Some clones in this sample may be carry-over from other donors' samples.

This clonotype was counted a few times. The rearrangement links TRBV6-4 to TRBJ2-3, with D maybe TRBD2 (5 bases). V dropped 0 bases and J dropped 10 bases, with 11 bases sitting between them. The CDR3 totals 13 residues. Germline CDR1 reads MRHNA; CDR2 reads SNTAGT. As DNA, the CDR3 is TGTGCCAGCAGTGACTCTGGACTTAGCCCGCAGTATTTT. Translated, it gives CASSDSGLSPQYF.

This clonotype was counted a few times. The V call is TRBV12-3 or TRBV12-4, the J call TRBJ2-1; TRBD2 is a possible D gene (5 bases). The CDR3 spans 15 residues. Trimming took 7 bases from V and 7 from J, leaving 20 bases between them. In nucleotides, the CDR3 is TGTGCCAGCACCCATCAAGATTCCTGGAGGAATGAGCAGTTCTTC. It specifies CASTHQDSWRNEQFF.

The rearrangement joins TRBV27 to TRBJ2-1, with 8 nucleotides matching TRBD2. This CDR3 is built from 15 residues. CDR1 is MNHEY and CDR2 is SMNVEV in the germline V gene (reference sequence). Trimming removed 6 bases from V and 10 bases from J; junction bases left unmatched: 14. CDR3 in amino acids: CASSRRGSGSHEQFF. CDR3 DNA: TGTGCCAGCAGCCGACGGGGGAGCGGGAGTCACGAGCAGTTCTTC.

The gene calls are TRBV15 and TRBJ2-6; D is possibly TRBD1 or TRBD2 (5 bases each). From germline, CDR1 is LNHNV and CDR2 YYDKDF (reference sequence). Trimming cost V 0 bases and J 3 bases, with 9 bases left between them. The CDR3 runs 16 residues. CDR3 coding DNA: TGTGCCACCAGCAGAGATCAGAGGGGTGGGGCCAACGTCCTGACTTTC. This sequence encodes CATSRDQRGGANVLTF.

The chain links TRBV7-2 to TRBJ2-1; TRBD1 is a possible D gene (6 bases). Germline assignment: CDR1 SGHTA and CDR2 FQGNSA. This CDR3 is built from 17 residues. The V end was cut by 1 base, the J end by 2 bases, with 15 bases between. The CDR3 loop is CASSLGPQGSPYNEQFF. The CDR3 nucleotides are TGTGCCAGCAGCTTAGGTCCCCAGGGGTCTCCCTACAATGAGCAGTTCTTC.

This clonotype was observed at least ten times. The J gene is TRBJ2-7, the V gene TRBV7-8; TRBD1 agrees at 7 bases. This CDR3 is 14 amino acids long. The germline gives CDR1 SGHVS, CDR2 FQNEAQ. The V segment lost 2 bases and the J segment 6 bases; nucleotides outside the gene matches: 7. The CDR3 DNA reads TGTGCCAGCAGCTTAAGGACAGGAACAGGCGAGCAGTACGTC. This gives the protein CASSLRTGTGEQYV.

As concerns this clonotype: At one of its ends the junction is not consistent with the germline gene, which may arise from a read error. For the CDR3, the DNA is TGTGCCAGCAGTTTAACCCAGGGGTTGCAGACCCTCTTC. This codes for CASSLTQGLQTLF. This chain connects TRBV28 to TRBJ2-7, with D maybe TRBD1 (6 bases). Germline V gene sequence: CDR1 MDHEN, CDR2 SYDVKM. The CDR3 contains 13 residues.

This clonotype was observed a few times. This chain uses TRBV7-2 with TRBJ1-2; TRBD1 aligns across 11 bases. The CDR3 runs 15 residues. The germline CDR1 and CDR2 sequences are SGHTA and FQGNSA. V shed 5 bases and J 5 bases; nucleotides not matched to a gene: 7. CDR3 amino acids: CASSGTGGSRYGYTF. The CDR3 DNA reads TGTGCCAGCAGCGGGACAGGGGGAAGTCGTTATGGCTACACCTTC. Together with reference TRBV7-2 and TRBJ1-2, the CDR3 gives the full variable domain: GAGVSQSPSNKVTEKGKDVELRCDPISGHTALYWYRQSLGQGLEFLIYFQGNSAPDKSGLPSDRFSAERTGGSVSTLTIQRTQQEDSAVYLCASSGTGGSRYGYTFGSGTRLTVV.

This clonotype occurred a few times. CDR3 nucleotides: TGTGCCAGCAGTCCCAAGGGGGGGCAGCGGGGCAATCAGCCCCAGCATTTT. Protein sequence: CASSPKGGQRGNQPQHF. The chain uses TRBV6-1 and TRBJ1-5; tentatively, D is TRBD1 (6 bases). Per the germline V gene, CDR1 is MNHNS and CDR2 is SASEGT. V was trimmed by 5 bases and J by 2 bases, leaving 19 bases between them. CDR3 length equals 17 residues.

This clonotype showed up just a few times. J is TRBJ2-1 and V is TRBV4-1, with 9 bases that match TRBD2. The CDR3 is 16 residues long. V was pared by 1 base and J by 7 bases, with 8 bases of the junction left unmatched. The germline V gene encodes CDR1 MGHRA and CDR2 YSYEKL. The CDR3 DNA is TGCGCCAGCAGCCAAGCGCCTAGCGGGACCGTTAATGAGCAGTTCTTC. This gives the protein CASSQAPSGTVNEQFF.

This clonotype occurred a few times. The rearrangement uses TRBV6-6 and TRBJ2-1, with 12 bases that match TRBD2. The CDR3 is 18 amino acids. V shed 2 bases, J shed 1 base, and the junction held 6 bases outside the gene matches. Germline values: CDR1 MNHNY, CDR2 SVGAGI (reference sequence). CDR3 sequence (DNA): TGTGCCAGCAGTTACCCTCTAGCGGGAGGGCCGTCCTACAATGAGCAGTTCTTC. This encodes CASSYPLAGGPSYNEQFF.

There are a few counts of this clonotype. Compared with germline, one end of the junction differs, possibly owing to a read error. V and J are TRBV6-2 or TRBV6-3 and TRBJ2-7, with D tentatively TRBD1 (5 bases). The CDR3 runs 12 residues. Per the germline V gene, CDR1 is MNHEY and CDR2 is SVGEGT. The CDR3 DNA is TGTGCCAGCAGTTACGAGAGACAGTCGCGGCACTTC. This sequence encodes CASSYERQSRHF.

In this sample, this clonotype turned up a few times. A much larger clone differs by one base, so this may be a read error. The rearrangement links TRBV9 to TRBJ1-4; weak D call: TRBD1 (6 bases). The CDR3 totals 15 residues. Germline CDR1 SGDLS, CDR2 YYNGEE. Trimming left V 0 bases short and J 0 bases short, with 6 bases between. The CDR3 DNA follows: TGTGCCAGCAGCGTAGCAGGGGCAACTAATGAAAAACTGTTTTTT. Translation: CASSVAGATNEKLFF.

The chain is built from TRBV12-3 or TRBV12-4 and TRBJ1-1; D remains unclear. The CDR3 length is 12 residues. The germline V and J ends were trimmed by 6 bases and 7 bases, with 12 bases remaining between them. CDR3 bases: TGTGCCAGCAGCCTCAATGTCTTTGAAGCTTTCTTT. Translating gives CASSLNVFEAFF.

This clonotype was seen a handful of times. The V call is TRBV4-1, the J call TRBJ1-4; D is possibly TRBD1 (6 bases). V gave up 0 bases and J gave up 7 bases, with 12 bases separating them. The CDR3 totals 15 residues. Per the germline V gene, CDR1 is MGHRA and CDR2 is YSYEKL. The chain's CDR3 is CASSQDGRGSEKLFF. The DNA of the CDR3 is TGCGCCAGCAGCCAAGATGGCAGGGGTAGTGAAAAACTGTTTTTT.